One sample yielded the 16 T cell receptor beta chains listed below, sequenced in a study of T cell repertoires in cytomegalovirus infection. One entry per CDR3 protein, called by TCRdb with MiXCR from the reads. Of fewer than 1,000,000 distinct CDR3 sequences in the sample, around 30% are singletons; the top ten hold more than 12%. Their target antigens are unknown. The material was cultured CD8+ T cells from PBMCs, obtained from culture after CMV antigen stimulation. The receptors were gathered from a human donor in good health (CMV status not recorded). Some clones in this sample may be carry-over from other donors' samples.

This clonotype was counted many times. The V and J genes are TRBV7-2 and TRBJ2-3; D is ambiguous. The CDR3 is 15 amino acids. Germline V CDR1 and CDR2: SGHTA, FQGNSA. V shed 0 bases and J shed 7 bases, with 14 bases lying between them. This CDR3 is CASSLAGIPTNTQYF. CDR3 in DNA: TGTGCCAGCAGCTTAGCTGGGATACCAACGAATACGCAGTATTTT.

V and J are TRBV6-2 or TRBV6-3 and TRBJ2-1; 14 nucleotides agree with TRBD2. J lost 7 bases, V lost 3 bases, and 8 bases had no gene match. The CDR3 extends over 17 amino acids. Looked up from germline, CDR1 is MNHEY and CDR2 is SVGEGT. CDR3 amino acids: CASSYSTTSGGANEQFF. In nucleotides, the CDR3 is TGTGCCAGCAGTTATTCCACGACTAGCGGGGGGGCTAATGAGCAGTTCTTC.

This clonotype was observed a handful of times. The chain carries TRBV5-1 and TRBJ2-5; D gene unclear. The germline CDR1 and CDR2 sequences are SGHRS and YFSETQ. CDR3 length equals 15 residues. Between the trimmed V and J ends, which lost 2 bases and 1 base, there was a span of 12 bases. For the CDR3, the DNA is TGCGCCAGCAGCTTAGGGCATGCGCCCCAAGAGACCCAGTACTTC. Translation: CASSLGHAPQETQYF.

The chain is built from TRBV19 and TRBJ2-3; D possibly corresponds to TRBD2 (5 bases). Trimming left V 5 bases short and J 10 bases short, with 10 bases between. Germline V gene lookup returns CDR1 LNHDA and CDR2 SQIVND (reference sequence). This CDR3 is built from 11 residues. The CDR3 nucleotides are TGTGCCAGTAGTGCGGGTTTAGCGCAGTATTTT. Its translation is CASSAGLAQYF.

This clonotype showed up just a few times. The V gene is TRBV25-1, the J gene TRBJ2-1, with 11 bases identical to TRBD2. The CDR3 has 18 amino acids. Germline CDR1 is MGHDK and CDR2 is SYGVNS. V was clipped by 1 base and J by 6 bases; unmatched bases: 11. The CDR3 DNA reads TGTGCCAGCAGTGAATCTTCTAGCGGGGGGCGTCCATCCAATGAGCAGTTCTTC. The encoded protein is CASSESSSGGRPSNEQFF.

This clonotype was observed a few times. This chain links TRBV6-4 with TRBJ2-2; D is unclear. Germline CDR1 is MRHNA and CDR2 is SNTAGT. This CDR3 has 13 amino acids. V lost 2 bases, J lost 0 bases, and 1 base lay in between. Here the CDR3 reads CASSDTNTGELFF. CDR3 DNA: TGTGCCAGCAGTGACACGAACACCGGGGAGCTGTTTTTT.

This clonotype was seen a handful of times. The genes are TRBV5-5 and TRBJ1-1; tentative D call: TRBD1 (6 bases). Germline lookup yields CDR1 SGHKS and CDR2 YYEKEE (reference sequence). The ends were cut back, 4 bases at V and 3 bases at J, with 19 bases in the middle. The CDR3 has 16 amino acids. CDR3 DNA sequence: TGTGCCAGCAGCGCAGGTGGGGGCAGGGTGGACACTGAAGCTTTCTTT. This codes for CASSAGGGRVDTEAFF.

The CDR3: CASSAGTGLAYGYTF. The CDR3 nucleotides read TGTGCCAGCAGCGCCGGGACAGGGCTAGCCTATGGCTACACCTTC. V usage is TRBV7-3 and J usage is TRBJ1-2; TRBD1 matches at 9 bases. With 5 bases clipped from V and 4 bases from J, the junction kept 8 bases outside the gene matches. Germline V lookup: CDR1 SGHTA, CDR2 FQGTGA. The CDR3 has 15 amino acids.

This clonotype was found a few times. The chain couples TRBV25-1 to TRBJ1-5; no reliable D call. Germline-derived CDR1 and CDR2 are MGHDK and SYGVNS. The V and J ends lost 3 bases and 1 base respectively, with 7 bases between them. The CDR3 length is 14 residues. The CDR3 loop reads CASSEIGSNQPQHF. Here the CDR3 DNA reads TGTGCCAGCAGTGAGATCGGGAGCAATCAGCCCCAGCATTTT.

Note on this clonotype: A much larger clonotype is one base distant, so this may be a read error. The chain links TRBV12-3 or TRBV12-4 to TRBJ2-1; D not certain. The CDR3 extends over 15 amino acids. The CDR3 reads CARSIPPYLYNEQFF. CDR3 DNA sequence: TGTGCCCGCAGTATCCCACCCTACCTATACAATGAGCAGTTCTTC.

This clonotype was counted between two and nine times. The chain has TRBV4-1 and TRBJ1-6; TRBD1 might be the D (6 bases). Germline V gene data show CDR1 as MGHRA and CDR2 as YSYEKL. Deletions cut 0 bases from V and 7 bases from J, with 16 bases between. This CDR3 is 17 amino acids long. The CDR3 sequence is CASSQDRKDSFNSPLHF. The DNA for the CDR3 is TGCGCCAGCAGCCAAGATCGGAAGGACAGTTTCAATTCACCCCTCCACTTT.

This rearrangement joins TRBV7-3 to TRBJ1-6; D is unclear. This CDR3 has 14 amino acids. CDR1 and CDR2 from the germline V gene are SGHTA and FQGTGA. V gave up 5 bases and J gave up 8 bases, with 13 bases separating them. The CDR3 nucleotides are TGTGCCAGCAGCGAGACGGCCCTTCATTCACCCCTCCACTTT. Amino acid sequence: CASSETALHSPLHF.

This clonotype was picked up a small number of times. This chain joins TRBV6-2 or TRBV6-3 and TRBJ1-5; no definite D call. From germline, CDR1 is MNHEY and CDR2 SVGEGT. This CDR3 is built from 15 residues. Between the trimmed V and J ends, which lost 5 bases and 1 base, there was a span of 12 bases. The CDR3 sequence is CASSVGGLSNQPQHF. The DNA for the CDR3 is TGTGCCAGCAGTGTCGGAGGGCTGAGCAATCAGCCCCAGCATTTT.

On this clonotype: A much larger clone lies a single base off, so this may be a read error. The CDR3 DNA reads TGTGCCAGCATTTCCGGGACAATCACGGGCTACACCTTC. Its translation: CASISGTITGYTF. The rearrangement uses TRBV12-3 or TRBV12-4 and TRBJ1-2; weak D call: TRBD1 (6 bases). There are 13 residues in the CDR3. V was pared by 7 bases and J by 8 bases, with 17 bases between.

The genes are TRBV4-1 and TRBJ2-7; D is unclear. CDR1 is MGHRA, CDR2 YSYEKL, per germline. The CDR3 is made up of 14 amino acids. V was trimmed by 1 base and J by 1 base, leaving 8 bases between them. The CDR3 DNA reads TGCGCCAGCAGCCAAGTTCTGGGTTCCTACGAGCAGTACGTC. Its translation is CASSQVLGSYEQYV.

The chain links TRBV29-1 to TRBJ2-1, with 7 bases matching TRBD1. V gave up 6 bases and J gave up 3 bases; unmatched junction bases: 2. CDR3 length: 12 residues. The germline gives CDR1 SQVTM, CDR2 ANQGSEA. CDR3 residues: CSVGQNYNEQFF. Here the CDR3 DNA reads TGCAGCGTGGGACAGAACTACAATGAGCAGTTCTTC.